This T cell receptor beta chain was captured in a study of blood T cell repertoires in COVID-19. The CDR3 runs 14 residues. CDR1 SGHDT and CDR2 YYEEEE come from the germline V gene. Trimming left V 7 bases short and J 2 bases short, with 13 bases between. Assay used: immunoSEQ multiplex PCR; TCRdb lists only in-frame clones, some missing. This table has over 400,000 clones, roughly 90% appearing once. The TCR originated in a woman aged 25 to 39 with active or convalescent COVID-19. Input material: peripheral blood. The chain employs TRBV5-6 and TRBJ1-3; D unresolved. CDR3 nucleotides: TGTGCCAGCCGAGGTAGTCTGGCTGGAAACACCATATATTTT. Its translation: CASRGSLAGNTIYF.